Below are 19 T cell receptor beta chains sequenced from a single sample in a study of T cell changes during pregnancy in multiple sclerosis. Sequencing used immunoSEQ multiplex PCR; TCRdb keeps in-frame clones, though not all of them. The sample includes approximately 30,000 clones, 88% of them seen just once. Source: CD8+ T cells from peripheral blood mononuclear cells, taken in the second trimester of pregnancy. These receptors all stem from a female donor with multiple sclerosis, enrolled in a pregnancy study.

The chain has TRBV4-2 and TRBJ1-3; no clear D. The V end was cut by 1 base, the J end by 0 bases, with 10 bases between. CDR1 is LGHNA and CDR2 is YNFKEQ in the germline V gene. This CDR3 has 16 amino acids. As DNA, the CDR3 is TGTGCCAGCAGCCAAGGGAAATGGAGCTCTGGAAACACCATATATTTT. Translation: CASSQGKWSSGNTIYF.

This chain uses TRBV9 with TRBJ1-2; TRBD1 is a possible D gene (6 bases). Trimming removed 4 bases from V and 4 bases from J, with 14 bases in between. In germline, CDR1 is SGDLS, CDR2 YYNGEE. The CDR3 spans 14 residues. The CDR3 DNA is TGTGCCAGCAGCCACCTCGGACAGCCCTATGGCTACACCTTC. It is translated as CASSHLGQPYGYTF.

The rearrangement links TRBV5-1 to TRBJ2-5; TRBD2 matches 16 bases. This CDR3 is built from 20 residues. After removal of 2 bases from V and 1 base from J, the junction contained 11 bases not matched to a gene. CDR1 is SGHRS and CDR2 is YFSETQ in the germline V gene. CDR3 DNA sequence: TGCGCCAGCAGCTTCTCGGGACTAGCGGGGGGGCCGAGTCTCCAAGAGACCCAGTACTTC. It is translated as CASSFSGLAGGPSLQETQYF. Drawing the rest from reference TRBV5-1 and TRBJ2-5, the complete variable domain is KAGVTQTPRYLIKTRGQQVTLSCSPISGHRSVSWYQQTPGQGLQFLFEYFSETQRNKGNFPGRFSGRQFSNSRSEMNVSTLELGDSALYLCASSFSGLAGGPSLQETQYFGPGTRLLVL.

The chain employs TRBV11-2 and TRBJ1-6; weak D call: TRBD1 (5 bases). This CDR3 is 16 amino acids long. V was cut by 4 bases and J by 4 bases, with 14 bases left in between. The germline V gene has CDR1 SGHAT and CDR2 FQNNGV. In DNA, the CDR3 is TGTGCCAGCAGCTGGGGGGGACGGCATTATAATTCACCCCTCCACTTT. Protein sequence: CASSWGGRHYNSPLHF.

The V call is TRBV6-5, the J call TRBJ1-2; possible D gene TRBD1, 6 bases. Germline-derived CDR1 and CDR2 are MNHEY and SVGAGI. V shed 5 bases and J shed 2 bases, with 12 bases lying between them. This CDR3 region has 14 residues. For the CDR3, the DNA is TGTGCCAGCAGTCCCCAGGGGCGGAACTATGGCTACACCTTC. Translated, it gives CASSPQGRNYGYTF.

This chain connects TRBV6-5 to TRBJ2-1; 7 bases map to TRBD1. CDR1 and CDR2 (germline): MNHEY, SVGAGI. This CDR3 comprises 13 residues. V lost 7 bases and J lost 7; bases outside the gene matches: 7. The chain's CDR3 is CASKGAFGNEQFF. In DNA form, the CDR3 reads TGTGCCAGCAAGGGGGCTTTTGGGAATGAGCAGTTCTTC.

The V gene is TRBV7-2, the J gene TRBJ2-1; TRBD1 matches 8 bases. There are 16 residues in the CDR3. With 5 bases clipped from V and 0 bases from J, the junction kept 6 bases outside the gene matches. The germline V gene has CDR1 SGHTA and CDR2 FQGNSA. The CDR3 DNA follows: TGTGCCAGCAGCCTGACAGGGGTCAGCTCCTACAATGAGCAGTTCTTC. It yields the protein CASSLTGVSSYNEQFF.

The chain combines TRBV10-3 with TRBJ1-1; possible D gene TRBD1, 6 bases. Germline lookup yields CDR1 ENHRY and CDR2 SYGVKD. This CDR3 has 11 amino acids. V was trimmed by 6 bases and J by 8 bases, leaving 10 bases between them. The CDR3 protein is CAISPGTEAFF. CDR3 DNA sequence: TGTGCCATCAGCCCCGGGACAGAAGCTTTCTTT.

This clone was seen a single time. The CDR3 sequence is CAISESIGDQGHSGANVLTF. Written as DNA, the CDR3 is TGTGCCATCAGTGAGTCGATAGGGGACCAGGGACACTCTGGGGCCAACGTCCTGACTTTC. The chain combines TRBV10-3 with TRBJ2-6; tentatively, D is TRBD1 (6 bases). V was trimmed by 0 bases and J by 0 bases, leaving 18 bases between them. This CDR3 has 20 residues. Germline V gene data show CDR1 as ENHRY and CDR2 as SYGVKD.

The chain has TRBV2 and TRBJ1-5, with 9 bases identical to TRBD1. Trimming cost V 6 bases and J 5 bases; bases outside gene matches: 2. Germline-derived CDR1 and CDR2 are SNHLY and FYNNEI. The CDR3 runs to 13 residues. CDR3 residues: CASRWTGDQPQHF. The CDR3 DNA reads as TGTGCCAGCAGATGGACAGGGGATCAGCCCCAGCATTTT.

This clone is a singleton in its sample. The chain carries TRBV7-9 and TRBJ2-2, with TRBD2 as a possible D gene (6 bases). CDR3 length: 15 amino acids. V lost 5 bases and J 6 bases, leaving 16 bases between the germline ends. Germline V lookup: CDR1 SEHNR, CDR2 FQNEAQ (reference sequence). In nucleotides, the CDR3 is TGTGCCAGCAGCCCTAGCGAGAGGGAAGCCGGGGAGCTGTTTTTT. Its protein is CASSPSEREAGELFF. Using reference TRBV7-9 and TRBJ2-2 for the parts outside the CDR3, the full variable domain is DTGVSQNPRHKITKRGQNVTFRCDPISEHNRLYWYRQTLGQGPEFLTYFQNEAQLEKSRLLSDRFSAERPKGSFSTLEIQRTEQGDSAMYLCASSPSEREAGELFFGEGSRLTVL.

The chain uses TRBV2 and TRBJ1-4, with TRBD1 as a possible D gene (6 bases). The CDR3 is made up of 13 amino acids. Looked up from germline, CDR1 is SNHLY and CDR2 is FYNNEI. The V and J ends lost 10 bases and 6 bases respectively, with 15 bases between them. Here the CDR3 DNA reads TGTGCCACGAACAGGGCTTATTATGAAAAACTGTTTTTT. Its translation is CATNRAYYEKLFF.

This clone was seen just once. The V call is TRBV15, the J call TRBJ2-3, with D possibly matching TRBD2 (6 bases). The germline V and J ends were trimmed by 7 bases and 3 bases, with 14 bases remaining between them. The germline CDR1 and CDR2 sequences are LNHNV and YYDKDF (reference sequence). CDR3 length equals 14 residues. CDR3 nucleotide sequence: TGTGCCACCAACCCAGGGCGGGGAACAGATACGCAGTATTTT. It yields the protein CATNPGRGTDTQYF.

This rearrangement joins TRBV6-5 to TRBJ1-2; D may be TRBD1 (5 bases). The CDR3 is 15 residues long. Germline V lookup: CDR1 MNHEY, CDR2 SVGAGI. V lost 6 bases and J lost 6, with 20 bases in between. For the CDR3, the DNA is TGTGCCAGCAGCCCCCTGGGGGGGACCTCTAATGGCTACACCTTC. Translated, it gives CASSPLGGTSNGYTF.

This clone was observed a single time. The chain has TRBV5-6 and TRBJ2-1; 10 nucleotides align to TRBD1. The CDR3 length is 15 residues. Unmatched junction bases numbered 6, after V lost 1 base and J lost 8 bases. The germline V gene encodes CDR1 SGHDT and CDR2 YYEEEE. The CDR3 loop reads CASSLSGTGDDEQFF. The CDR3 region has the DNA TGTGCCAGCAGCTTGTCCGGGACAGGGGACGATGAGCAGTTCTTC.

The J gene is TRBJ2-1, the V gene TRBV10-3; no clear D gene. Trimming left V 10 bases short and J 5 bases short, with 21 bases between. Germline V CDR1 and CDR2: ENHRY, SYGVKD. CDR3 length: 15 residues. DNA for the CDR3: TGTGCCACCGAAAACCCGACTCTATTCGACAATGAGCAGTTCTTC. This translates into CATENPTLFDNEQFF.

This clone showed up just once. The V and J genes are TRBV4-3 and TRBJ1-1, with TRBD1 as a possible D gene (6 bases). Between the trimmed V and J ends, which lost 3 bases and 5 bases, there was a span of 16 bases. The CDR3 is made up of 15 amino acids. Germline values: CDR1 LGHNA, CDR2 YSLEER. The CDR3 here is CASSQGAGGGTEAFF. The CDR3, as DNA: TGCGCCAGCAGCCAGGGGGCGGGAGGCGGGACTGAAGCTTTCTTT.

This clone was seen a single time. The chain couples TRBV9 to TRBJ2-5; D perhaps matches TRBD2 (5 bases). The germline V and J ends were trimmed by 4 bases and 4 bases, with 14 bases remaining between them. CDR1 and CDR2 from the germline V gene are SGDLS and YYNGEE. This CDR3 is 14 amino acids long. The CDR3 nucleotides are TGTGCCAGCAGCCCGAGGGCCGAGATAGAGACCCAGTACTTC. It translates to CASSPRAEIETQYF. Combining the CDR3 with reference TRBV9 and TRBJ2-5 gives the whole variable domain DSGVTQTPKHLITATGQRVTLRCSPRSGDLSVYWYQQSLDQGLQFLIQYYNGEERAKGNILERFSAQQFPDLHSELNLSSLELGDSALYFCASSPRAEIETQYFGPGTRLLVL.

The chain recombines TRBV4-1 with TRBJ1-1; 11 bases map to TRBD1. J was trimmed by 3 bases and V by 4 bases; bases with no gene match: 13. This CDR3 spans 18 amino acids. CDR1 is MGHRA and CDR2 is YSYEKL in the germline V gene. CDR3 region: CASSRLIGTGGSDTEAFF. The DNA for the CDR3 is TGCGCCAGCAGCCGCCTCATTGGGACAGGGGGATCGGACACTGAAGCTTTCTTT.